The source of this TCR beta chain is a study of T cell clones after liver transplantation. This table comes from immunoSEQ multiplex PCR, and its TCRdb copy is limited to in-frame clones, with some not included. The sample lists around 51,000 clones, about nine tenths seen once, with 13% to 15% in the top ten. Material: CD8+ T cells from blood, obtained 12 months after liver transplant. This clonotype was sampled from a human patient who received a liver transplant. Some T cells may originate from the graft donor.

CDR3 in amino acids: CASSSTGATDTQYF. The CDR3 nucleotides are TGTGCCAGCAGCTCTACAGGGGCCACAGATACGCAGTATTTT. J is TRBJ2-3 and V is TRBV5-4; 7 bases fit TRBD1. CDR3 length: 14 residues. V lost 3 bases and J lost 2; bases outside the gene matches: 3. Germline CDR1 reads SGHNT; CDR2 reads YYREEE (reference sequence).